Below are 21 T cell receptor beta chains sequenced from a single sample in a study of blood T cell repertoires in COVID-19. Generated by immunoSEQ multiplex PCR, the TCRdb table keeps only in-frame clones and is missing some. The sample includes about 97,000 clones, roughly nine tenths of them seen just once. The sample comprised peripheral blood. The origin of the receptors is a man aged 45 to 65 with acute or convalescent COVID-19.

The CDR3 sequence is CASRTGTGGGDGYTF. The CDR3 coding sequence is TGTGCCAGCAGAACCGGGACAGGGGGCGGCGATGGCTACACCTTC. The chain employs TRBV2 and TRBJ1-2; 12 bases map to TRBD1. CDR1 is SNHLY and CDR2 is FYNNEI in the germline V gene. The CDR3 runs 15 residues. J was trimmed by 6 bases and V by 6 bases; bases with no gene match: 8.

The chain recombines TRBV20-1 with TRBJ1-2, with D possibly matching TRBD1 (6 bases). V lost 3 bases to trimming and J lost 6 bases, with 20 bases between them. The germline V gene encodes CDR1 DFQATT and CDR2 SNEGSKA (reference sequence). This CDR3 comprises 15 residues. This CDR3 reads CSASDPGGAQNGYTF. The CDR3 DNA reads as TGCAGTGCTAGTGATCCCGGGGGGGCGCAGAATGGCTACACCTTC.

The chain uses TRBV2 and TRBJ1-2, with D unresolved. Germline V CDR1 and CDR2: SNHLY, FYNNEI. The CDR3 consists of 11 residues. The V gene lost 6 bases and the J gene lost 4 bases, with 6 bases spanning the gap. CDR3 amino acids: CASSPSYGYTF. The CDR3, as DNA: TGTGCCAGCAGCCCCTCCTATGGCTACACCTTC.

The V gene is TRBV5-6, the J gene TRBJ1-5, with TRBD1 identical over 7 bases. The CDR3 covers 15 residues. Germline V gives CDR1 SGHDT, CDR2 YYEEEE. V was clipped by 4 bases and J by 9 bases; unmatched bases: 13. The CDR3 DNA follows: TGTGCCAGCAGCCCTTCGGCAGGGGGGATGGGGCCCCAGCATTTT. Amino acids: CASSPSAGGMGPQHF.

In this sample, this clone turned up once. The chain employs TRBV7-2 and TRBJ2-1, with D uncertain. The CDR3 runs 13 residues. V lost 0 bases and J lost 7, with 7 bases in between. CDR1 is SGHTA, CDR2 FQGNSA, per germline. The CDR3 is CASSLATENEQFF. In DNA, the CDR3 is TGTGCCAGCAGCTTAGCCACAGAGAATGAGCAGTTCTTC.

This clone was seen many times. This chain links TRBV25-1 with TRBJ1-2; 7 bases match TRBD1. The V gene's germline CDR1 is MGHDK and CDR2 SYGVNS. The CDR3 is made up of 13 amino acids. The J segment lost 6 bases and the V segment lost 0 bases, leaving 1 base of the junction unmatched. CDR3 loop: CASSEYDRDGYTF. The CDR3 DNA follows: TGTGCCAGCAGTGAATATGACAGGGATGGCTACACCTTC.

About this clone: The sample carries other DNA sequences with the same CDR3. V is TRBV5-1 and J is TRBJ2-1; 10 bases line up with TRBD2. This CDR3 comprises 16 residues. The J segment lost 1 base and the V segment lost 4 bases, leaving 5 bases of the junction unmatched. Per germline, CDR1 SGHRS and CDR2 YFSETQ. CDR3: CASSPSGGASYNEQFF. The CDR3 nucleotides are TGCGCCAGCAGCCCGAGCGGGGGGGCTTCCTACAATGAGCAGTTCTTC.

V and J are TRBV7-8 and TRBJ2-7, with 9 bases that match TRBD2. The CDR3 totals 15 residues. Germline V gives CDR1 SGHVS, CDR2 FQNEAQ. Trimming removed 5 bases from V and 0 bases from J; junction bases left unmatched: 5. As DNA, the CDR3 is TGTGCCAGCAGCGTTAGCGGGGGCTACTCCTACGAGCAGTACTTC. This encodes CASSVSGGYSYEQYF.

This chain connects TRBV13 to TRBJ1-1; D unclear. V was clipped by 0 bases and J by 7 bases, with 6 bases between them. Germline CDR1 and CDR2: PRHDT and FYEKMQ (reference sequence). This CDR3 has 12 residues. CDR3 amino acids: CASSLGLVEAFF. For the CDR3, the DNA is TGTGCCAGCAGCTTAGGCCTCGTTGAAGCTTTCTTT. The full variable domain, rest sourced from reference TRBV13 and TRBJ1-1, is AAGVIQSPRHLIKEKRETATLKCYPIPRHDTVYWYQQGPGQDPQFLISFYEKMQSDKGSIPDRFSAQQFSDYHSELNMSSLELGDSALYFCASSLGLVEAFFGQGTRLTVV.

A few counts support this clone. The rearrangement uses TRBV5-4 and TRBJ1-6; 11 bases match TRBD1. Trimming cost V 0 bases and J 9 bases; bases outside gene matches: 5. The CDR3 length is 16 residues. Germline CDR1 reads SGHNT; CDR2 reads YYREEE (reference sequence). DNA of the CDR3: TGTGCCAGCAGCTTGGATCTCGGGACAGGGGGTTCACCCCTCCACTTT. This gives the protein CASSLDLGTGGSPLHF.

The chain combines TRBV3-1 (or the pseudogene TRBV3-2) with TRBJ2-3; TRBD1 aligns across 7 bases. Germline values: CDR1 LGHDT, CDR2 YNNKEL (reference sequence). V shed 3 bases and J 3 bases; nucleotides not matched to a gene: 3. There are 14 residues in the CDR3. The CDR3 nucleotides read TGTGCCAGCAGCCAGAGACAGGGTACAGATACGCAGTATTTT. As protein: CASSQRQGTDTQYF.

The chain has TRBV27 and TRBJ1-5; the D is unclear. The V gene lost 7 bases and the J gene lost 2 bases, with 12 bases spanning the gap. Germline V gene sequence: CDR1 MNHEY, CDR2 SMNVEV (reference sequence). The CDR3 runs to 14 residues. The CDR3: CASTLSGGNQPQHF. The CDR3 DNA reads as TGTGCCAGCACCCTTTCGGGAGGCAATCAGCCCCAGCATTTT.

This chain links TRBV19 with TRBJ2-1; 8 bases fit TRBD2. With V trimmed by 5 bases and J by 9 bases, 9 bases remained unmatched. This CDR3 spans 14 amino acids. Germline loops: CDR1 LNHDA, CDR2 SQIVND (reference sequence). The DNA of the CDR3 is TGTGCCAGTAGTCCCGGGGGGGCGATAGGTGAGCAGTTCTTC. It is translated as CASSPGGAIGEQFF.

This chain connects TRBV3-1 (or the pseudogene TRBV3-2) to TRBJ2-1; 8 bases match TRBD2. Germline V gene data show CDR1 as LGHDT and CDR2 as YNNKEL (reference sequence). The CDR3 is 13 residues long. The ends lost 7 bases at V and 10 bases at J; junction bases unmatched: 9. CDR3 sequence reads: CASNPVAGGEQFF. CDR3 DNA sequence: TGTGCCAGCAACCCTGTGGCGGGAGGAGAGCAGTTCTTC.

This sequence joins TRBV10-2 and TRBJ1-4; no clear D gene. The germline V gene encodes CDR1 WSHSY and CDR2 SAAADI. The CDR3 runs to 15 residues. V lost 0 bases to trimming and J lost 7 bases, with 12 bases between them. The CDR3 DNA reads TGCGCCAGCAGTGAGTCTCGGACTTCGAGTGAAAAACTGTTTTTT. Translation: CASSESRTSSEKLFF.

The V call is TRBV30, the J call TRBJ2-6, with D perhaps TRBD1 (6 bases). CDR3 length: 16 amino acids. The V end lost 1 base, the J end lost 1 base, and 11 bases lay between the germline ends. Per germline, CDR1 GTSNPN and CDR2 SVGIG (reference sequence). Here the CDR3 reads CAWSDGGPSGANVLTF. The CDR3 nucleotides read TGTGCCTGGAGTGATGGGGGCCCATCTGGGGCCAACGTCCTGACTTTC.

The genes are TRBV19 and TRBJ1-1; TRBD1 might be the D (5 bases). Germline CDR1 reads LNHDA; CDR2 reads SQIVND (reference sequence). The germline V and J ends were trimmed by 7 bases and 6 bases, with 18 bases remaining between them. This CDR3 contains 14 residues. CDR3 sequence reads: CASNGYRGFAEAFF. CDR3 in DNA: TGTGCCAGTAACGGGTATAGGGGTTTCGCTGAAGCTTTCTTT.

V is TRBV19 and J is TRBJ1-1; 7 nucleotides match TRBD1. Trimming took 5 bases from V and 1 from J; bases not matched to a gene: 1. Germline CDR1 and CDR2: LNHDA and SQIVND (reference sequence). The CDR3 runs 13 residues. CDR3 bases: TGTGCCAGTAGTGACAGGGAGAACACTGAAGCTTTCTTT. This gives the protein CASSDRENTEAFF.

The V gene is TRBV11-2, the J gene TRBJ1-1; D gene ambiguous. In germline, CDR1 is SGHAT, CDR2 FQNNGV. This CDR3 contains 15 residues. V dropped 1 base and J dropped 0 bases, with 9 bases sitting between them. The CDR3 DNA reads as TGTGCCAGCAGCTTAGTGAACAGAATGAACACTGAAGCTTTCTTT. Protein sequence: CASSLVNRMNTEAFF. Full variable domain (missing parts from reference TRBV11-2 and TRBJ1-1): EAGVAQSPRYKIIEKRQSVAFWCNPISGHATLYWYQQILGQGPKLLIQFQNNGVVDDSQLPKDRFSAERLKGVDSTLKIQPAKLEDSAVYLCASSLVNRMNTEAFFGQGTRLTVV.

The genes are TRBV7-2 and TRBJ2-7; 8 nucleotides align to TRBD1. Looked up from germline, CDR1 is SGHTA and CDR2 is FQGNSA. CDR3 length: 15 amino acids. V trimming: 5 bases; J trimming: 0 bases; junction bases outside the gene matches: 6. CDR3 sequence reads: CASSIDRGISYEQYF. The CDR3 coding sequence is TGTGCCAGCAGCATCGACAGGGGAATCTCCTACGAGCAGTACTTC.

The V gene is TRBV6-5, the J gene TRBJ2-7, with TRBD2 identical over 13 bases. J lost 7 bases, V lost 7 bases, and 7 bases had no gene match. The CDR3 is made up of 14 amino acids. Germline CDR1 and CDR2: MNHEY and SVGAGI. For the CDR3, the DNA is TGTGCCAGCAATACGCGACTAGCGGGGGGAGAGCAGTACTTC. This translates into CASNTRLAGGEQYF.